The rows below give T cell receptor beta chains drawn from one sample of a study of cytomegalovirus exposure and HLA in healthy donors. Repertoires were generated with immunoSEQ multiplex PCR, while TCRdb's copy carries only in-frame clones and drops some. The sample holds some 150,000 clones, about 82% seen once. Sequencing was performed on PBMCs. The receptors come from a female donor in good health and CMV-seropositive. Both conserved end residues are trimmed from each CDR3. D genes are given only for firm matches.

D gene	V gene	J gene	CDR3 protein
NA	TRBV19	TRBJ1-6	ASNKGNNSPLH
NA	TRBV6-1	TRBJ1-1	ASSEGQGKAF
TRBD2	TRBV2	TRBJ2-5	ASSERPSGRKETQY
TRBD2	TRBV5-1	TRBJ2-7	ASSTVLAGGYEQY
TRBD2	TRBV6-5	TRBJ2-7	ASREREAYEQY
TRBD1	TRBV9	TRBJ2-7	ASSVGDRATYEQY
NA	TRBV2	TRBJ2-1	ASSGKGEGYNEQF
NA	TRBV10-2	TRBJ2-1	ASSEYSYNEQF
NA	TRBV7-9	TRBJ2-7	ASSLERADTYEQY
NA	TRBV18	TRBJ2-4	ASSPPTGLLAKNIQY
NA	TRBV6-6	TRBJ2-7	ASSLGGGTSYEQY
NA	TRBV5-5	TRBJ2-1	ASSLQRRETNEQF
NA	TRBV6-6	TRBJ1-5	ASRNFGLSNQPQH
NA	TRBV7-8	TRBJ1-6	ASSFLMRGSPLH
NA	TRBV14	TRBJ2-6	ASSQTSSGANVLT
NA	TRBV9	TRBJ1-4	ASSVATGIPNEKLF
TRBD2	TRBV30	TRBJ2-2	ALRLSGGRAGELF
TRBD1	TRBV5-1	TRBJ2-2	ASSLMGQSNTGELF
NA	TRBV10-1	TRBJ2-5	ASSETAGETQY
NA	TRBV4-2	TRBJ1-1	ASTRGGETEAF
NA	TRBV7-9	TRBJ2-5	ASSLGGGTETQY
NA	TRBV7-5	TRBJ1-1	ARRMLTGNEYTEAF
TRBD2	TRBV28	TRBJ2-2	ASSSPSVASGGTGELF
NA	TRBV9	TRBJ2-1	ASSVVPAGDYNEQF
NA	TRBV5-1	TRBJ2-1	ASSLGLANNEQF
NA	TRBV7-2	TRBJ1-1	ASSLVGGGVNTEAF
TRBD1	TRBV23-1	TRBJ2-1	ASSHGTGGRNEQF
NA	TRBV11-2	TRBJ2-3	ASSPGHSGGVGLY
NA	TRBV4-1	TRBJ2-1	ASSCALEQF
NA	TRBV21-1	TRBJ2-7	ASSNCRRTGSYEQY
TRBD2	TRBV5-1	NA	ASSLDATSVYEQY
TRBD2	TRBV25-1	TRBJ2-7	ASTPGAGGEQY
NA	TRBV5-1	NA	ASSTQGLDEQY
TRBD1	TRBV7-8	TRBJ2-7	ASSPTGGYEQY
TRBD2	TRBV19	TRBJ2-3	ASSLWTSGITTDTQY
TRBD2	TRBV7-3	TRBJ2-3	ASSSTSASTDTQY
TRBD1	TRBV19	TRBJ1-1	ASSINRGNTEAF
NA	TRBV27	TRBJ2-7	ASSLSIGEGSYEQY
TRBD1	TRBV28	TRBJ2-7	ASRRTGASYEQY
NA	TRBV19	TRBJ2-1	ASSILNLGGASHNEQF
NA	TRBV5-1	TRBJ1-5	ASSLAGGTDQPQH
NA	TRBV7-9	TRBJ2-7	ASSPGQGLYEQY
NA	TRBV7-9	TRBJ1-1	SSSVTGATEAF
TRBD1	TRBV30	TRBJ1-1	AWTTAGGLRTEAF
NA	TRBV9	TRBJ2-5	ASSAHGPETQY
NA	TRBV7-2	TRBJ2-3	ASSPNTDTQY
TRBD2	TRBV7-8	TRBJ2-1	ASSVTSGGYPYNEQF
NA	TRBV2	TRBJ1-2	ASRREMRQYGYT
NA	TRBV7-8	TRBJ2-3	ASSRLFTDTDTQY
TRBD1	TRBV2	TRBJ1-5	ASRGGQGFYEPQH
TRBD1	TRBV6-6	TRBJ2-1	ASNDRTGGSYNEQF
NA	TRBV19	TRBJ2-3	ASSIAVPTDTQY
TRBD1	TRBV28	TRBJ2-7	ASSLYTGASYEQY
TRBD2	TRBV11-2	TRBJ2-7	ASSLVASGTGNYEQY
NA	TRBV19	TRBJ2-6	ASSRGRGQGANVLT
NA	TRBV19	TRBJ1-2	ASSIEVEEDGYT
TRBD2	TRBV19	TRBJ2-3	ASRLAGASDTQY
NA	TRBV29-1	TRBJ2-3	SETGEAGTDTQY
TRBD1	TRBV4-1	TRBJ2-7	ASSQPLTGSTYEQY
TRBD2	TRBV6-6	TRBJ2-7	ASSKRTSEIPEQY